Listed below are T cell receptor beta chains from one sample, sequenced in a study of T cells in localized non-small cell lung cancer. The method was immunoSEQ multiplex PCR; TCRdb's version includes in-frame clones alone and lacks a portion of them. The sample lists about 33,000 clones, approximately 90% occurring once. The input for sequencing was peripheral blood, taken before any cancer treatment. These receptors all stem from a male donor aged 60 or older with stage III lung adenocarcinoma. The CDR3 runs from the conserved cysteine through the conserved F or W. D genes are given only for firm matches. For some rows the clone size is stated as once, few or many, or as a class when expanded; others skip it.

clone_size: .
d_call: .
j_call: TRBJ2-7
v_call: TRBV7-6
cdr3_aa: CASSLSGAFYEQYF
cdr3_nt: TGTGCCAGCAGCTTGTCAGGGGCGTTCTACGAGCAGTACTTC

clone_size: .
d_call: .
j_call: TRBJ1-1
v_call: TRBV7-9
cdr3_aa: CASSLAYRSEAFF
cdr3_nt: TGTGCCAGCAGCTTAGCGTACAGGTCTGAAGCTTTCTTT

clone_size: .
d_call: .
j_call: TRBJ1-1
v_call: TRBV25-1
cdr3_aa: CASSESEGIGEVEAFF
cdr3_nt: TGTGCCAGCAGTGAATCGGAGGGGATCGGGGAGGTTGAAGCTTTCTTT

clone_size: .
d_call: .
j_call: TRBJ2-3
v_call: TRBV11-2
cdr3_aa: CASSLVYGTGDTQYF
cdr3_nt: TGTGCCAGCAGCTTAGTGTACGGGACCGGAGATACGCAGTATTTT

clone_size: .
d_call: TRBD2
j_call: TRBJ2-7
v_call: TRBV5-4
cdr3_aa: CASSSTSGDLSYEQYF
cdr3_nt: TGTGCCAGCAGCTCGACTAGCGGGGACCTATCCTACGAGCAGTACTTC

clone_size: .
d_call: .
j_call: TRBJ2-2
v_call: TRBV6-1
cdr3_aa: CASSGGQGLFF
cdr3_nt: TGTGCCAGCAGTGGAGGGCAGGGGCTGTTTTTT

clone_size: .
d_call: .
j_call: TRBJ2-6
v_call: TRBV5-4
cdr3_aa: CASSPETILSGANVLTF
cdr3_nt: TGTGCCAGCAGCCCCGAAACGATACTCTCTGGGGCCAACGTCCTGACTTTC

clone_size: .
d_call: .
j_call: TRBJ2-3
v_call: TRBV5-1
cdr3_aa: CASTNVGSDTQYF
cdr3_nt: TGCGCCAGCACAAATGTAGGCTCCGATACGCAGTATTTT

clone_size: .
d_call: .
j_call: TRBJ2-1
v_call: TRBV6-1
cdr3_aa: CASTAVGPNNEQFF
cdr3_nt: TGTGCCAGCACTGCTGTTGGGCCCAACAATGAGCAGTTCTTC

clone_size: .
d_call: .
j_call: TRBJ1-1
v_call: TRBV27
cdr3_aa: CASSLGGKGTEAFF
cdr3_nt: TGTGCCAGCAGTTTGGGGGGTAAAGGCACTGAAGCTTTCTTT

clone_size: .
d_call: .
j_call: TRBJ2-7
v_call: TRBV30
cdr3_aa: CAWSSGTSYEQYF
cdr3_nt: TGTGCCTGGAGCTCCGGGACGTCCTACGAGCAGTACTTC

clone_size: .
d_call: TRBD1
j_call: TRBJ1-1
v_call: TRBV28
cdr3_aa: CASSSGGSWTEAFF
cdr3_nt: TGTGCCAGCAGTTCAGGGGGCAGTTGGACTGAAGCTTTCTTT

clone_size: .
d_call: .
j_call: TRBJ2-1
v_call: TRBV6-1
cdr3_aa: CASSGERNEQFF
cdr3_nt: TGTGCCAGCAGTGGGGAGAGGAATGAGCAGTTCTTC

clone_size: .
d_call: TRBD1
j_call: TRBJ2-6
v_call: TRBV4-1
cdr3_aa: CASSQDRASGANVLTF
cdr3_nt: TGCGCCAGCAGCCAGGACAGGGCAAGCGGGGCCAACGTCCTGACTTTC

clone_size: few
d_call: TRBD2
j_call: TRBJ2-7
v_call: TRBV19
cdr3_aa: CASTRTPTSGSYEQYF
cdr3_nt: TGTGCCAGTACTCGAACGCCGACTAGCGGATCCTACGAGCAGTACTTC

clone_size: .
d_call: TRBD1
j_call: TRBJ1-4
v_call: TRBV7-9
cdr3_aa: CASSLKGGTANEKLFF
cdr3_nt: TGTGCCAGCAGCTTGAAGGGGGGGACAGCTAATGAAAAACTGTTTTTT

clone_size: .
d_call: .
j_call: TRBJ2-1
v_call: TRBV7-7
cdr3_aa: CASSLALEYNEQFF
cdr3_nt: TGTGCTAGCAGCTTAGCCCTTGAATACAATGAGCAGTTCTTC

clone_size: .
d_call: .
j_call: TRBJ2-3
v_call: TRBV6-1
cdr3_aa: CASGPGRPDTQYF
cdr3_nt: TGTGCCAGCGGACCCGGTAGACCAGATACGCAGTATTTT

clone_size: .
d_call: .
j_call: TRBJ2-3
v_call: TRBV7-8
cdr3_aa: CASSWRGTDTQYF
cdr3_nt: TGTGCCAGCAGCTGGCGAGGGACAGATACGCAGTATTTT

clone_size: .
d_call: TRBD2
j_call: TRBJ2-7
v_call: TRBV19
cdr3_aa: CASSMVSGSDYEQYF
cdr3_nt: TGTGCCAGTAGTATGGTCAGCGGGAGTGACTACGAGCAGTACTTC

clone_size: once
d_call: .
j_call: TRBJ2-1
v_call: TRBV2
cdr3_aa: CASSEGSPREQFF
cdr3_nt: TGTGCCAGCAGTGAAGGTAGTCCTCGGGAGCAGTTCTTC

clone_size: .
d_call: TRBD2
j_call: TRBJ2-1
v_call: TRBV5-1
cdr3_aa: CASSLELAGGFNEQFF
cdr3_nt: TGCGCCAGCAGCTTGGAACTAGCGGGGGGGTTCAATGAGCAGTTCTTC

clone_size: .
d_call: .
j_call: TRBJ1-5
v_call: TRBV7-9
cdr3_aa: CASSLNAGLGQPQHF
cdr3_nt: TGTGCCAGCAGCTTAAACGCAGGGCTCGGTCAGCCCCAGCATTTT

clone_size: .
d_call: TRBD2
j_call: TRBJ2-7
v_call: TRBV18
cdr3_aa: CASSPGTSGNHEQYF
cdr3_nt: TGTGCCAGCTCACCAGGGACTAGCGGGAACCACGAGCAGTACTTC

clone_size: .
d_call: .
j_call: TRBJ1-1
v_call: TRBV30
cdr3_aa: CAWSVRVALNTEAFF
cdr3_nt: TGTGCCTGGAGTGTACGAGTGGCTCTGAACACTGAAGCTTTCTTT

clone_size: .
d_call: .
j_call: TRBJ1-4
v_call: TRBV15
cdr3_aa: CATSREQDGEKLFF
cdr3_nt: TGTGCCACCAGCAGAGAGCAGGATGGAGAAAAACTGTTTTTT

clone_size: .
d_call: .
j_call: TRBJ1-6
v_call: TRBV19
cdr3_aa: CASSIGKAGEYNSPLHF
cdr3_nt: TGTGCCAGTAGTATTGGGAAGGCAGGGGAATATAATTCACCCCTCCACTTT

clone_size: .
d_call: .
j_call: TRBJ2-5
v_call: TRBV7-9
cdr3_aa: CASSLGVAETQYF
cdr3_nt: TGTGCCAGCAGCTTAGGGGTAGCTGAGACCCAGTACTTC

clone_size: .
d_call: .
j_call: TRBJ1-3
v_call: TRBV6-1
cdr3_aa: CASSPPQVIGNTIYF
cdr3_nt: TGTGCCAGCAGTCCTCCGCAGGTTATTGGAAACACCATATATTTT

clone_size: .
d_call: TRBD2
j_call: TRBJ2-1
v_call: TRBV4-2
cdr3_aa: CASSQDWAGAYNEQFF
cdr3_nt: TGTGCCAGCAGCCAAGATTGGGCGGGGGCCTACAATGAGCAGTTCTTC

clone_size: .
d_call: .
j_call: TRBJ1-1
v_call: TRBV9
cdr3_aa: CASSPGGRNTEAFF
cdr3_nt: TGTGCCAGCAGCCCCGGCGGCAGGAACACTGAAGCTTTCTTT

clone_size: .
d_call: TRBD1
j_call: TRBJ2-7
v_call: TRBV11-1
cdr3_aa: CASSLGRGLSYEQYF
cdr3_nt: TGTGCCAGCAGCTTAGGCAGGGGGCTAAGCTACGAGCAGTACTTC

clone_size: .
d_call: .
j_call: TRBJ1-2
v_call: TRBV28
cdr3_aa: CANQRGGRLGSGYTF
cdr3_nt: TGTGCCAACCAGAGGGGGGGAAGACTAGGGTCTGGCTACACCTTC

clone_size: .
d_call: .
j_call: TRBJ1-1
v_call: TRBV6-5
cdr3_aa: CASSYSGRENTEAFF
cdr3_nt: TGTGCCAGCAGTTACTCGGGACGGGAGAACACTGAAGCTTTCTTT

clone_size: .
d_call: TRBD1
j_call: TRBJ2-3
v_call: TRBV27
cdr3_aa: CASSFSPGGEDTQYF
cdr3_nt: TGTGCCAGCAGTTTTTCTCCAGGGGGCGAAGATACGCAGTATTTT

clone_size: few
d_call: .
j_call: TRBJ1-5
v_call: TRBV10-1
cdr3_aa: CASSGGGNQPQHF
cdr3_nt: TGCGCCAGCAGTGGAGGGGGAAATCAGCCCCAGCATTTT

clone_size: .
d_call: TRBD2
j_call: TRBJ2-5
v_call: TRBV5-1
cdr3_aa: CASSSTSGRSETQYF
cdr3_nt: TGCGCCAGCAGCTCTACTAGCGGGAGATCTGAGACCCAGTACTTC

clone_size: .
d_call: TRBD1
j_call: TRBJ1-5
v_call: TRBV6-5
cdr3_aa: CASSWDRGTQPQHF
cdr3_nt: TGTGCCAGCAGTTGGGACAGGGGTACTCAGCCCCAGCATTTT

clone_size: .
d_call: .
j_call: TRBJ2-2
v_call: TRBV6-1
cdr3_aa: CANIGTTGELFF
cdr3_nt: TGTGCCAATATAGGCACCACCGGGGAGCTGTTTTTT

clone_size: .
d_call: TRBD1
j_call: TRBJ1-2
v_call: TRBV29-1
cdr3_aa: CSARETGGNYGYTF
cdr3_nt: TGCAGCGCCCGGGAGACAGGGGGTAACTATGGCTACACCTTC

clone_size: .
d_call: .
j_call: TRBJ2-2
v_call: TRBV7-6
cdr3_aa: CASSLDTSNTGELFF
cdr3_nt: TGTGCCAGCAGCTTAGACACCTCGAACACCGGGGAGCTGTTTTTT

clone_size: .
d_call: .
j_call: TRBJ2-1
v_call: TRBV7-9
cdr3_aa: CASSLAVSYNEQFF
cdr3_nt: TGTGCCAGCAGCTTAGCAGTGTCCTACAATGAGCAGTTCTTC

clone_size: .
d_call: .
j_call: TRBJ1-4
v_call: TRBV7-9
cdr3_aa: CATLKDTSYSNEKLFF
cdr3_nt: TGTGCCACCCTAAAGGACACCTCGTATTCTAATGAAAAACTGTTTTTT

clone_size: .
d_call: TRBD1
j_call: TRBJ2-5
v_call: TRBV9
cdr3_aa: CASSVQGAITETQYF
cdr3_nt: TGTGCCAGCAGCGTACAGGGGGCAATTACGGAGACCCAGTACTTC

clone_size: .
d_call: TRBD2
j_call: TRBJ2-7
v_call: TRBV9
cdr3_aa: CASSIAGGYEQYF
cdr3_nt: TGTGCCAGCTCGATAGCGGGGGGCTACGAGCAGTACTTC

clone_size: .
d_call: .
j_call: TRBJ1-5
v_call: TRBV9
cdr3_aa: CASSVEAGFNQPQHF
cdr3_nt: TGTGCCAGCAGCGTAGAAGCAGGGTTTAATCAGCCCCAGCATTTT

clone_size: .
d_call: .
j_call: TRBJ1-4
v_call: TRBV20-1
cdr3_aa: CSASWEGKLFF
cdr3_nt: TGCAGTGCTAGCTGGGAGGGGAAACTGTTTTTT

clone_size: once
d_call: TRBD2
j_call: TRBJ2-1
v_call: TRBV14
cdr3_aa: CASSQDGGRAIYNEQFF
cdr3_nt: TGTGCCAGCAGCCAAGACGGCGGGAGGGCCATCTACAATGAGCAGTTCTTC